This entry lists 25 T cell receptor beta chains sequenced from one sample in a study of T cells expressing NK-cell markers. TCRdb re-called the 5' RACE reads, yielding one record per CDR3 amino acid sequence without DNA. Across about 430,000 distinct CDR3 sequences, the top ten clones capture more than 1.4% of the sample. Specimen: blood T cells: a sorted CD56 or NKG2C T cell subset, CD4+ or CD8+ T cells, or bulk PBMC T cells (not recorded which). The receptors were sampled from a woman aged 45-60 years in good health.

This chain joins TRBV20-1 and TRBJ1-2; there is no DNA to check the TCRdb D call of TRBD1. Germline V gene sequence: CDR1 DFQATT, CDR2 SNEGSKA (reference sequence). The CDR3 is made up of 14 amino acids. The CDR3 loop reads CSAVRTGNLDGYTF.

The chain employs TRBV7-9 and TRBJ1-5. CDR3 size: 14 residues. Germline V CDR1 and CDR2: SEHNR, FQNEAQ (reference sequence). CDR3 region: CASSQGSGNQPQHF. Using reference TRBV7-9 and TRBJ1-5 for the parts outside the CDR3, the full variable domain is DTGVSQNPRHKITKRGQNVTFRCDPISEHNRLYWYRQTLGQGPEFLTYFQNEAQLEKSRLLSDRFSAERPKGSFSTLEIQRTEQGDSAMYLCASSQGSGNQPQHFGDGTRLSIL.

The chain joins TRBV10-3 to TRBJ2-1; the TCRdb call, TRBD1, lacks DNA for checking. Germline-derived CDR1 and CDR2 are ENHRY and SYGVKD. The CDR3 totals 13 residues. The CDR3: CAIGGPSTNEQFF.

The CDR3 spells CASSQDRRTGANQPQHF. This chain links TRBV4-1 with TRBJ1-5; there is no DNA to check the TCRdb D call of TRBD1. Germline CDR1 reads MGHRA; CDR2 reads YSYEKL. The CDR3 is made up of 17 amino acids.

V usage is TRBV6-1 and J usage is TRBJ2-3; absent DNA, TCRdb's TRBD2 call cannot be checked. The CDR3 extends over 14 amino acids. Germline V gene sequence: CDR1 MNHNS, CDR2 SASEGT. The CDR3 protein is CASRGDFTTDTQYF.

The CDR3 spells CASSLKGTSGRAGYEQFF. J is TRBJ2-1 and V is TRBV7-2; lacking DNA, the TRBD2 call made by TCRdb goes unchecked. This CDR3 has 18 residues. Germline values: CDR1 SGHTA, CDR2 FQGNSA.

This chain links TRBV4-1 with TRBJ2-3; TCRdb's D gene call, TRBD2, goes unchecked for lack of DNA. Germline CDR1 is MGHRA and CDR2 is YSYEKL. CDR3 length: 15 residues. The chain's CDR3 is CASSQEALRTDTQYF.

J is TRBJ2-1 and V is TRBV20-1; TCRdb returns TRBD2, unconfirmable since there is no DNA. Germline V gene sequence: CDR1 DFQATT, CDR2 SNEGSKA (reference sequence). CDR3 length equals 14 residues. CDR3 sequence: CSARRLAFSNEQFF.

The rearrangement joins TRBV4-1 to TRBJ2-7. CDR1 is MGHRA and CDR2 is YSYEKL in the germline V gene. The CDR3 spans 14 residues. The CDR3 loop reads CASSQVSAWYEQYF.

J is TRBJ2-1 and V is TRBV9; TCRdb's assignment of TRBD1 cannot be checked, as there is no DNA. This CDR3 has 15 amino acids. The V gene's germline CDR1 is SGDLS and CDR2 YYNGEE. CDR3 residues: CASGVGQGLYNEQFF.

The V gene is TRBV27, the J gene TRBJ1-1; TCRdb returns TRBD1, unconfirmable since there is no DNA. The CDR3 has 15 residues. Germline V gene sequence: CDR1 MNHEY, CDR2 SMNVEV (reference sequence). The CDR3 protein is CASSSKKAPGTEAFF.

This sequence joins TRBV19 and TRBJ2-1; TCRdb gives TRBD2 as the D gene, but with no DNA this cannot be confirmed. Per the germline V gene, CDR1 is LNHDA and CDR2 is SQIVND (reference sequence). There are 14 residues in the CDR3. CDR3 amino acids: CASRQAGTYNEQFF.

The chain carries TRBV18 and TRBJ2-1; TCRdb gives TRBD2 as the D gene, but with no DNA this cannot be confirmed. This CDR3 contains 17 residues. Germline CDR1 is KGHSH and CDR2 is LQKENI. CDR3 residues: CASSPDLSGIGHNEQFF.

This chain uses TRBV4-1 with TRBJ2-3. This CDR3 spans 13 amino acids. From germline, CDR1 is MGHRA and CDR2 YSYEKL. The CDR3 protein is CASSQQNTDTQYF.

This chain connects TRBV5-1 to TRBJ1-1; TCRdb gives TRBD1 as the D gene, but with no DNA this cannot be confirmed. This CDR3 has 16 residues. The germline V gene encodes CDR1 SGHRS and CDR2 YFSETQ. This chain's CDR3 is CASSFGLGGLNTEAFF.

J is TRBJ2-1 and V is TRBV7-9. The CDR3 covers 14 residues. Germline assignment: CDR1 SEHNR and CDR2 FQNEAQ (reference sequence). The CDR3 reads CASSLVGNYNEQFF.

The chain uses TRBV5-1 and TRBJ2-2; TCRdb names TRBD1, which stays unverified in the absence of DNA. The CDR3 contains 19 residues. Germline V lookup: CDR1 SGHRS, CDR2 YFSETQ. CDR3 sequence: CASSLEWSPTGGRTGELFF.

This rearrangement joins TRBV10-3 to TRBJ1-3; no DNA is available, so the TRBD1 call from TCRdb remains unchecked. The CDR3 runs to 13 residues. CDR1 is ENHRY, CDR2 SYGVKD, per germline. The CDR3 here is CAHMGQRGNTIYF.

The chain uses TRBV18 and TRBJ1-2. The germline gives CDR1 KGHSH, CDR2 LQKENI. The CDR3 is made up of 15 amino acids. The CDR3 reads CASSPSLKANYGYTF.

J is TRBJ2-3 and V is TRBV9; the TRBD1 assignment by TCRdb is unverifiable without DNA. CDR1 and CDR2 from the germline V gene are SGDLS and YYNGEE. CDR3 size: 14 residues. CDR3 protein: CASSVLGGVDTQYF.

The chain combines TRBV4-1 with TRBJ2-2; absent DNA, TCRdb's TRBD2 call cannot be checked. Germline CDR1 MGHRA, CDR2 YSYEKL. This CDR3 is built from 19 residues. The CDR3 loop is CASSHLRTSGRAYTGELFF.

The chain links TRBV29-1 to TRBJ2-1. CDR3 length: 11 amino acids. Per the germline V gene, CDR1 is SQVTM and CDR2 is ANQGSEA. The CDR3 region is CSVEGIGHQFF.

The chain joins TRBV11-2 to TRBJ1-1. Germline V gene sequence: CDR1 SGHAT, CDR2 FQNNGV. The CDR3 runs 14 residues. The chain's CDR3 is CASSLRGWNTEAFF.

The rearrangement uses TRBV20-1 and TRBJ2-5; checking the TCRdb D call of TRBD2 is not possible without DNA. Germline CDR1 DFQATT, CDR2 SNEGSKA (reference sequence). This CDR3 has 14 amino acids. CDR3 amino acids: CSAPPLAGGETQYF.

The gene calls are TRBV3-1 and TRBJ2-3; TCRdb selects TRBD2, and the lack of DNA leaves this call unchecked. Germline-derived CDR1 and CDR2 are LGHDT and YNNKEL (reference sequence). There are 19 residues in the CDR3. The CDR3 protein is CASSQDAVAGGPFTDTQYF.